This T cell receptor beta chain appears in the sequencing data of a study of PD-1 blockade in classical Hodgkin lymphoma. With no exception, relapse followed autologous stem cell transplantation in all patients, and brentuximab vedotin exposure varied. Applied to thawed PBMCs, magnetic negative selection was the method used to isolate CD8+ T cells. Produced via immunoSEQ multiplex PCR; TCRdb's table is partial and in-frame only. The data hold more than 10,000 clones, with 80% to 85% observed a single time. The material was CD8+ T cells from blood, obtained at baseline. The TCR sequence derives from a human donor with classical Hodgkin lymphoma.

The CDR3 DNA reads TGTGCCAGCAGCCCGGGACACCTCTACGAGCAGTACTTC. Residues: CASSPGHLYEQYF. The chain uses TRBV27 and TRBJ2-7, with D perhaps matching TRBD1 (6 bases). CDR3 length equals 13 residues. Germline V CDR1 and CDR2: MNHEY, SMNVEV (reference sequence). V was cut by 6 bases and J by 3 bases, with 12 bases left in between.